This TCR beta chain emerged from a study of response to subunit inactivated influenza vaccine. Via MiXCR, TCRdb re-called the RT-PCR reads, giving one row per CDR3 protein. This sample has 150,000 to 200,000 distinct CDR3 sequences, with 9.5% to 15% found just once. The same data also went into a second study, on T cells expressing NK-cell markers. That work states: TCR beta cDNA was made by 5'RACE template switching with UMIs. Anti-gamma-delta TCR antibody use in several experiments restricted sorting to alpha-beta TCR T cells.

This sample comprised CD8+ T cells sorted from PBMCs, obtained about 11 days after vaccination. This receptor was identified in a man over 45 who received an inactivated influenza vaccine.

This CDR3 is CASTLGSTDTQYF. The CDR3 DNA is TGTGCCAGCACCCTAGGGAGCACAGATACGCAGTATTTT. The chain carries TRBV12-3 or TRBV12-4 and TRBJ2-3; D unclear. The CDR3 runs to 13 residues. Trimming took off 7 bases at V and 0 bases at J, with 8 bases between the two ends.